A selection of T cell receptor beta chains follows, all from one sample in a study of response to subunit inactivated influenza vaccine. TCRdb used MiXCR to reprocess the RT-PCR reads, holding one entry per CDR3 protein. The sample lists approximately 490,000 distinct CDR3 sequences; approximately 6.9% were seen once. Sequencing was performed on PBMCs from blood, taken 23 months after vaccination. The receptor source for this set is a man in his fifties or sixties who received an inactivated influenza vaccine. The CDR3 runs from the conserved cysteine through the conserved F or W. Each record gives: D gene, J gene, V gene, clone size, CDR3 DNA, CDR3 protein. The D gene is left open where the match is weak. Some rows mark clone size as missing; the rest say once, few, many or name a class of expanded clone.

. | TRBJ2-3 | TRBV11-1 | . | TGTGCCAGCAGCTTACCACGAAGCCCCCGCACAGATACGCAGTATTTT | CASSLPRSPRTDTQYF
. | TRBJ2-1 | TRBV3-1 | many | TGTGCCAGCAGCCAAGACACGGGGGCCTACAATGAGCAGTTCTTC | CASSQDTGAYNEQFF
. | TRBJ2-7 | TRBV7-2 | many | TGTGCCAGCAGCTTAGACAGTCCGAACTACGAGCAGTACTTC | CASSLDSPNYEQYF
TRBD1 | TRBJ1-4 | TRBV28 | . | TGTGCCAGCATTCCGGGACAGCCATCTGAAAAACTGTTTTTT | CASIPGQPSEKLFF
TRBD1 | TRBJ2-1 | TRBV20-1 | . | TGCAGTGCTCCCGGGACAGGGGTAATCTTC | CSAPGTGVIF
. | TRBJ2-5 | TRBV5-1 | few | TGCGCCAGCAGCCGAGGGGACAATCAAGAGACCCAGTACTTC | CASSRGDNQETQYF
TRBD2 | TRBJ2-1 | TRBV29-1 | many | TGCAGCGTTGGGACTAGCGGAGGGGGTTCCAATGAGCAGTTCTTC | CSVGTSGGGSNEQFF
. | TRBJ2-7 | TRBV18 | few | TGTGCCAGCTCACTACGGACAAGGAGGGATATCTACGAGCAGTACTTC | CASSLRTRRDIYEQYF
. | TRBJ1-2 | TRBV20-1 | many | TGCAGTGCACCGACCAGCCCTAGGGTGGCTAACTATGGCTACACCTTC | CSAPTSPRVANYGYTF
. | TRBJ2-5 | TRBV5-5 | many | TGTGCCAGCAGCTTGCCTGGGAAAGAGACCCAGTACTTC | CASSLPGKETQYF
. | TRBJ1-2 | TRBV6-1 | . | TGTGCCAGCAGTGCTCACCAGGCAGGGACACGTGGCTACACCTTC | CASSAHQAGTRGYTF
. | TRBJ2-2 | TRBV7-7 | few | TGTGCTAGCAGCTTGGCCCGGGGCCGGGAGCTGTTTTTT | CASSLARGRELFF
. | TRBJ2-3 | TRBV15 | . | TGTGCCACCAGCAGAGACCGCGGGAGCACAGATACGCAGTATTTT | CATSRDRGSTDTQYF
. | TRBJ2-3 | TRBV4-2 | many | TGTGCCAGCAGCCAGCCCCAGGGAGACTCGCTTTACACAGATACGCAGTATTTT | CASSQPQGDSLYTDTQYF
. | TRBJ2-1 | TRBV5-6 | . | TGTGCCAGCAGCTTGAATCAGGGGCGCACCTACAATGAGCAGTTCTTC | CASSLNQGRTYNEQFF
TRBD2 | TRBJ2-4 | TRBV29-1 | . | TGCAGCGTTGACGGGGGGACCATTCAGTACTTC | CSVDGGTIQYF
TRBD2 | TRBJ2-2 | TRBV20-1 | many | TGCAGTGCTCAGGGACTAGCGGCCCGCGGGGAGCTGTTTTTT | CSAQGLAARGELFF
. | TRBJ2-2 | TRBV7-9 | many | TGTGCCAGCAGCTTGGGCCTTAACACCGGGGAGCTGTTTTTT | CASSLGLNTGELFF
. | TRBJ2-5 | TRBV28 | few | TGTGCCGTTCGGCTAAGAGGATTAGAGACCCAGTACTTC | CAVRLRGLETQYF
TRBD2 | TRBJ2-1 | TRBV24-1 | few | TGTGCCACCAGTGATCCGGTTGGCGGGAGCTATGAGCAGTTCTTC | CATSDPVGGSYEQFF
TRBD1 | TRBJ2-5 | TRBV12-5 | . | TGTGCTAGTGGTTTAACAGGGGTAGGGACCCAGTACTTC | CASGLTGVGTQYF
TRBD2 | TRBJ2-7 | TRBV10-1 | . | TGCGCCAGCAGTGATCAGGCGGGGGGCCGCGGCGAGCAGTACTTC | CASSDQAGGRGEQYF
TRBD1 | TRBJ1-1 | TRBV29-1 | many | TGCAGCGTTGGACAGGGGTCCACTGAAGCTTTCTTT | CSVGQGSTEAFF
. | TRBJ1-3 | TRBV5-6 | . | TGTGCCAGCAGCGGCGGTGCCCACTCTGGAAACACCACATATTTT | CASSGGAHSGNTTYF
. | TRBJ2-5 | TRBV21-1 | few | TGTGCCAGCAGCAAAGTCAGGGGGGCGCGATATGAGACCCAGTACTTC | CASSKVRGARYETQYF
. | TRBJ1-1 | TRBV18 | many | TGTGCCAGCTCACCAGCGGGGACGAACACTGAAGCTTTCTTT | CASSPAGTNTEAFF
TRBD1 | TRBJ1-2 | TRBV6-5 | many | TGTGCCAGCAGTTCACCGGGACAGGGGACCTATGGCTACACCTTC | CASSSPGQGTYGYTF
. | TRBJ2-7 | TRBV6-1 | many | TGTGCCAGCAGCTCCGCTGGCCGCTACGAGCAGTACTTC | CASSSAGRYEQYF
. | TRBJ1-2 | TRBV5-1 | . | TGCGCCAGCAGCTTGGCGGTAGGGATCAACTATGGCTACACCTTC | CASSLAVGINYGYTF
. | TRBJ2-5 | TRBV20-1 | many | TGCAGTGTACCCCCCGGATACGGCGTTCAAGAGACCCAGTACTTC | CSVPPGYGVQETQYF
. | TRBJ2-2 | TRBV5-1 | few | TGCGCCAGCAGCGTGGGGGCCACCGGGGAGCTGTTTTTT | CASSVGATGELFF
. | TRBJ1-2 | TRBV30 | few | TGTGCCTGGAGTGTAAGGGGTTTCTATGGCTACACCTTC | CAWSVRGFYGYTF
. | TRBJ2-6 | TRBV28 | few | TGTGCCAGCAGTTTTGGGTCTCTGGGGGCCAACGTCCTGACTTTC | CASSFGSLGANVLTF
TRBD1 | TRBJ2-7 | TRBV6-5 | many | TGCGCCAGCAGCTACGGACAGGGCTCCTACGAGCAGTACTTC | CASSYGQGSYEQYF
TRBD1 | TRBJ2-1 | TRBV7-2 | many | TGTGCCAGCGGTCGGGACAGAGACAATGAGCAGTTCTTC | CASGRDRDNEQFF
. | TRBJ2-5 | TRBV12-3/TRBV12-4 | . | TGTGCCAGCAGCCGGCAGGGACTCGTAGAGACCCAGTACTTC | CASSRQGLVETQYF
. | TRBJ1-2 | TRBV12-3/TRBV12-4 | many | TGTGCCAGCAGTTTAAGGGCAATGTGGGCGGACTATGGCTACACCTTC | CASSLRAMWADYGYTF
TRBD2 | TRBJ2-1 | TRBV10-3 | many | TGTGCCATCAGTGCCGGGGGCGGGAGGTTCAATGAGCAGTTCTTC | CAISAGGGRFNEQFF
. | TRBJ2-1 | TRBV20-1 | . | TGCAGTGCTGGCCCCCACTCCTACAATGAGCAGTTCTTC | CSAGPHSYNEQFF
TRBD2 | TRBJ2-1 | TRBV7-2 | many | TGTGCCAGCAGCCCGGGACTAGCGGACAATGAGCAGTTCTTC | CASSPGLADNEQFF
TRBD2 | TRBJ2-3 | TRBV7-2 | . | TGTGCCAGCAGCTTAGATGGCGGGGGGGACACAGATACGCAGTATTTT | CASSLDGGGDTDTQYF
. | TRBJ1-2 | TRBV28 | many | TGTGCCAGCAGTTTTGTTGAAGGGAAGGACTATGGCTACACCTTC | CASSFVEGKDYGYTF
. | TRBJ1-1 | TRBV20-1 | many | TGCAGTGCTAGACAGGCTACTGAAGCTTTCTTT | CSARQATEAFF
. | TRBJ1-6 | TRBV4-3 | many | TGCGCCAGCAGCCAAGAGATACAGGGTCGAGATTCACCCCTCCACTTT | CASSQEIQGRDSPLHF
. | TRBJ2-3 | TRBV20-1 | many | TGCAGTGCTAGAGTAGCAGATACGCAGTATTTT | CSARVADTQYF
. | TRBJ2-2 | TRBV3-1 | . | TGTGCCGGCAGCCAAGCTCATTCAGGCGGGGAGCTGTTTTTT | CAGSQAHSGGELFF
. | TRBJ2-1 | TRBV6-1 | many | TGTGCCAGCAGGGACCAAACGGGCCGCTCCTACAATGAGCAGTTCTTC | CASRDQTGRSYNEQFF
TRBD2 | TRBJ2-5 | TRBV24-1 | many | TGTGCCACCGCTCGCGGGACTAGCGGGATAGAGACCCAGTACTTC | CATARGTSGIETQYF
. | TRBJ2-2 | TRBV10-1 | few | TGCGCCAGCAGTGAGTCTTCGAACACCGGGGAGCTGTTTTTT | CASSESSNTGELFF
. | TRBJ2-5 | TRBV7-8 | many | TGTGCCAGCAGCTTTCGGGGAGAAGAGACCCAGTACTTC | CASSFRGEETQYF
. | TRBJ1-4 | TRBV5-1 | . | TGCGCCAGCAGCTCCGGACACATTGAAAAACTGTTTTTT | CASSSGHIEKLFF